The 11 T cell receptor beta chains in this list originate from one sample, sequenced in a study of CD8 T cells in Susac syndrome. Random-hexamer reverse transcription was applied to about 0.45 to 1 ug RNA. In TCRdb, the immunoSEQ multiplex PCR reads were re-called with MiXCR into one record per CDR3 protein. The data contain fewer than 85,000 distinct CDR3 sequences, approximately 94% of them seen just once; the ten biggest clones take up about 0.5%. Sequenced input: CD8+ T cells from PBMCs. The receptors shown here come from a human donor with Susac syndrome.

The rearrangement links TRBV7-6 to TRBJ1-1; D is possibly TRBD1 (5 bases). V lost 5 bases, J lost 5 bases, and 18 bases lay in between. The CDR3 length is 15 residues. CDR1 SGHVS and CDR2 FNYEAQ come from the germline V gene. CDR3: CASSAGGGGNTEAFF. The CDR3 bases are TGTGCCAGCAGCGCCGGGGGTGGCGGGAATACTGAAGCTTTCTTT.

The chain combines TRBV12-5 with TRBJ2-7; the D gene is possibly TRBD2 (6 bases). From germline, CDR1 is LGHNT and CDR2 FRNRAP. V was pared by 8 bases and J by 4 bases, with 15 bases between. The CDR3 extends over 13 amino acids. The CDR3 nucleotides read TGTGCTAGTCGGCGGGACGGGGATTACGAGCAGTACTTC. Its protein is CASRRDGDYEQYF.

The CDR3 is CASGTIDEQFF. DNA of the CDR3: TGTGCCAGCGGGACAATCGATGAGCAGTTCTTC. The chain employs TRBV9 and TRBJ2-1; tentative D call: TRBD1 (6 bases). The CDR3 length is 11 residues. Trimming took off 7 bases at V and 8 bases at J, with 10 bases between the two ends. Germline lookup yields CDR1 SGDLS and CDR2 YYNGEE.

The J gene is TRBJ1-2, the V gene TRBV15, with D unclear. V gave up 1 base and J gave up 1 base, with 7 bases separating them. In germline, CDR1 is LNHNV, CDR2 YYDKDF (reference sequence). The length of the CDR3 is 14 residues. CDR3 protein: CATSRVGVNYGYTF. CDR3 sequence (DNA): TGTGCCACCAGCAGAGTTGGGGTTAACTATGGCTACACCTTC. Using reference TRBV15 and TRBJ1-2 for the parts outside the CDR3, the full variable domain is DAMVIQNPRYQVTQFGKPVTLSCSQTLNHNVMYWYQQKSSQAPKLLFHYYDKDFNNEADTPDNFQSRRPNTSFCFLDIRSPGLGDTAMYLCATSRVGVNYGYTFGSGTRLTVV.

The CDR3 DNA sequence: TGTGCCAGTAGTATGACAGGATACTACGAGCAGTACTTC. Its translation: CASSMTGYYEQYF. V usage is TRBV19 and J usage is TRBJ2-7; tentatively, D is TRBD1 (6 bases). V lost 3 bases and J 3 bases, leaving 9 bases between the germline ends. Germline-derived CDR1 and CDR2 are LNHDA and SQIVND (reference sequence). CDR3 length equals 13 residues.

The chain joins TRBV14 to TRBJ2-6; D gene unclear. Between the trimmed V and J ends, which lost 7 bases and 6 bases, there was a span of 13 bases. This CDR3 is 14 amino acids long. The germline V gene has CDR1 SGHDN and CDR2 FVKESK. The CDR3 is CASTTWEEANVLTF. CDR3 sequence (DNA): TGTGCCAGCACCACCTGGGAAGAGGCCAACGTCCTGACTTTC.

The V and J genes are TRBV30 and TRBJ2-3; 8 positions match TRBD2. Germline CDR1 is GTSNPN and CDR2 is SVGIG (reference sequence). Unmatched junction bases numbered 16, after V lost 2 bases and J lost 9 bases. The CDR3 has 16 residues. This CDR3 is CAWSPPSGGALRTQYF. The CDR3 DNA follows: TGTGCCTGGAGTCCTCCGAGCGGGGGTGCCCTTCGGACGCAGTATTTT.

The chain carries TRBV9 and TRBJ2-1; 8 bases line up with TRBD2. V was pared by 3 bases and J by 6 bases, with 14 bases of the junction left unmatched. Germline loops: CDR1 SGDLS, CDR2 YYNGEE. The length of the CDR3 is 17 residues. The chain's CDR3 is CASSAPLGSGGGNEQFF. CDR3 nucleotide sequence: TGTGCCAGCAGCGCCCCCCTCGGGAGCGGGGGAGGCAATGAGCAGTTCTTC.

The rearrangement links TRBV3-1 to TRBJ2-3; D perhaps matches TRBD2 (6 bases). Trimming pared 1 base from V and 2 bases from J, leaving 13 bases between. Germline CDR1 is LGHDT and CDR2 is YNNKEL (reference sequence). There are 16 residues in the CDR3. The CDR3 spells CASSQVGGVNTDTQYF. CDR3 bases: TGTGCCAGCAGCCAAGTCGGCGGGGTTAACACAGATACGCAGTATTTT.

The chain recombines TRBV12-5 with TRBJ2-1; D is uncertain. This CDR3 contains 15 residues. V lost 2 bases and J lost 7, with 15 bases in between. Germline CDR1 is LGHNT and CDR2 is FRNRAP. CDR3 DNA sequence: TGTGCTAGTGGTTTGATGGCCAGCGCGAGAAATGAGCAGTTCTTC. Protein product: CASGLMASARNEQFF.

V gene TRBV25-1 combines with J gene TRBJ2-3; 9 bases match TRBD2. The CDR3 sequence is 16 residues long. V trimming: 1 base; J trimming: 3 bases; junction bases outside the gene matches: 5. Germline CDR1 and CDR2: MGHDK and SYGVNS. The CDR3 is CASSEWVAGETDTQYF. CDR3 bases: TGTGCCAGCAGTGAATGGGTAGCGGGGGAAACAGATACGCAGTATTTT.